The present TCR beta chain was sequenced within a study of cytomegalovirus exposure and HLA in healthy donors. Study-level background: In a previous analysis, some 120 million unique TCR beta sequences were found from 150 million to 200 million T cells.

In germline, CDR1 is SEHNR, CDR2 FQNEAQ (reference sequence). The CDR3 is 17 residues long. After removal of 5 bases from V and 0 bases from J, the junction contained 10 bases not matched to a gene. The PCR employed 60 Vbeta primers together with 13 Jbeta primers. Profiled with immunoSEQ multiplex PCR; TCRdb holds only in-frame clones, not every one. This table holds 100,000 to 120,000 clones, over 80% found once. General observations from the study: The study recorded fewer than 200 TCR beta chains that were cytomegalovirus-associated.

Only a few counts were recorded for this clone. Its antigen is not identified. The TCR was taken from a man aged 18 to 29 in good health and CMV-seronegative. This chain links TRBV7-9 with TRBJ1-5; 7 bases match TRBD1. The sequencing sample was made of PBMCs. In DNA form, the CDR3 reads TGTGCCAGCAGCCAAGAGGGGACAGAGTATAGCAATCAGCCCCAGCATTTT. Its translation: CASSQEGTEYSNQPQHF.